One T cell receptor beta chain is described in this entry. Repertoires were generated with immunoSEQ multiplex PCR, while TCRdb's copy carries only in-frame clones and drops some. This sample has 95,000 to 100,000 clones, with around nine tenths found just once. The CDR3 covers 15 residues. The germline V gene has CDR1 SGHNT and CDR2 YENEEA. V shed 5 bases, J shed 4 bases, and the junction held 6 bases outside the gene matches. These data come from a study of PD-L1 blockade in urothelial cancer. Time point reported: pretreatment peripheral blood. This TCR derives from a man aged 55 to 69 with urothelial cancer. This chain connects TRBV11-3 to TRBJ2-1; 9 bases map to TRBD2. The source material was PBMCs, sampled around atezolizumab (anti-PD-L1) treatment. The CDR3 reads CASSRGGAAYNEQFF. CDR3 DNA: TGTGCCAGCAGCCGCGGGGGGGCGGCATACAATGAGCAGTTCTTC.